This entry features one T cell receptor beta chain sequence. The clone's antigen remains unknown. No base quality values were provided; no much bigger clone lies one nucleotide off. Taken from the germline V gene, the CDR1 and CDR2 loops are MNHEY and SVGAGI. From its cysteine to its phenylalanine, the CDR3 spans 15 amino acids. Just the 45-base CDR3 DNA is kept, in frame starting at base 1. The trim is 7 bases for V and 5 bases for J, with a gap of 18 bases between the germline ends. In total, 630 or so healthy bone marrow donors made up the cohort. All cohort members were sampled while nominally healthy, although unrecorded immune exposures were likely present. The donor tested CMV seronegative, placing the donor among the 350 or so seronegative members of the cohort. Each donor provided a peripheral blood sample, and peripheral blood mononuclear cells were used for TCR beta sequencing. Genomic DNA extraction from the blood cell samples was performed with the Qiagen DNeasy Blood Extraction Kit.

The sample belongs to a study of cytomegalovirus exposure and HLA in healthy donors (dated by TCRdb to 2016 to 2017). Background for the entire study: An earlier analysis of more than 550 of the donors reported approximately 300 Gb of sequence data and 95 million to 130 million unique TCR beta sequences obtained from about 170 million T cells. Besides the first cohort of roughly 700 subjects, a separate validation cohort made up of roughly 120 different subjects was used. In a later genetic analysis, genome-wide SNP genotypes for about 60% of the 666 donors were used, and that subset was treated as a discovery cohort. The study profiled the T cell repertoires of around 700 subjects by immunosequencing and related them to cytomegalovirus serostatus. Among some 410 genotyped donors of the cohort, an average of around 240,000 unique TCR beta nucleotide sequences were sequenced per donor, roughly 20% of them non-productive. In the later analysis, no new phenotypic data were used to find candidate immune exposures; instead, reliance was placed on TCR beta sequences and their occurrence across donors. An earlier analysis of around 640 of the donors used high-throughput TCR beta sequencing to judge whether each TCR beta V gene segment behaved as functional or pseudogenic. To predict cytomegalovirus infection status, the study brought together high-throughput TCR immunosequencing, statistical association of individual TCRs with disease status, and machine learning. A later analysis re-examined previously published TCR beta repertoires from roughly 720 donors and added high-resolution HLA genotyping to investigate patterns of TCR occurrence. HLA typing included class I and class II loci at four-digit resolution. A handful of DR-DQ haplotypes were handled as single units for association and clustering because linkage in the cohort was strong. Among the approximately 400 genotyped donors, about 83% belonged to the genetic ancestry cluster associated with self-reported Caucasian donors. The number of donors typed differed by locus, with roughly 629-640 for A, B, C, DRB1 and DQB1, 522 for DQA1, under 610 for DPA1, and approximately 470 for DPB1. All discovery cohort repertoires had been generated on a single sequencing platform. Alongside the repertoire data, information on donor age, sex, ethnicity and CMV serostatus was compiled. The study was designed to test whether signatures of past pathogen exposure could be identified by cataloging public T cell receptors. Roughly 300 gigabases of sequencing data and around 87 million unique TCR sequences were included in an early release covering 550 to 650 HLA-typed donors. Overall study results and their limits: In a later analysis, most CMV-associated TCR beta chains were found to appear HLA-restricted, with HLA associations seemingly driven largely by CMV exposure. Some IMGT-functional V segments, including TRBV6-2 and TRBV6-3, could not be told apart with the 87-base-pair reads, so those segments were excluded. Broadly in line with IMGT annotations, most TCR beta V segments showed up in productive rearrangements about 87% or about 30% of the time in an earlier analysis of around 600 of the donors. Assigning TCR associations to individual alleles was difficult when HLA alleles, especially DR and DQ, strongly co-occurred. This cohort had only TCR beta chains sequenced, and the lack of alpha or paired-chain data limited which features could be detected. In a later analysis, 16,951 TCR beta sequences were associated with specific HLA alleles at a false discovery rate of 0.05. CMV serostatus was the only immune exposure information available for the cohort. A total of fewer than 200 TCR beta chains were listed by the study as associated with cytomegalovirus. In a later analysis, TCR association rates were found to vary across HLA loci, with the most associated TCRs seen for DRB1 alleles and the fewest for HLA-C alleles. Most TCR sequences were observed very rarely across donors, whereas some public TCRs were present in many individuals. A few of the identified cytomegalovirus-associated TCR beta chains were confirmed in vitro to be specific for cytomegalovirus antigens. A later genetic analysis reported fewer N-insertions in productive TCRs among donors in an Asian-associated ancestry cluster than the approximately 700-donor mean. The presence/absence analyses assumed that sequencing depth was roughly uniform across donors, and that assumption may not be true. A group of highly shared sequence variants was considered likely to be a technical artifact of the sequencing pipeline. In both the original and validation cohorts, the classifier was reported to diagnose cytomegalovirus status with high specificity and sensitivity. It was suggested by the authors that the approach could potentially be generalized to other disease states and immunological phenotypes. A further reported finding was that TCR beta sequences accurately predicted the HLA-A and HLA-B alleles for most subjects in the first cohort. A later analysis reported that several top co-occurrence clusters appeared linked to parvovirus B19, influenza, CMV and Epstein-Barr virus. Correlated functional status among segregating V segments might be attributable to linkage disequilibrium, but an unknown experimental factor could not be ruled out. HLA typing was unavailable for some donors at each locus, so association tests used only the typed subset. In a later analysis, HLA-associated TCR beta chains were found to be more clonally expanded and to have lower generation probabilities than equally common non-associated chains. Because counts were too low, roughly 16 rarely observed V segments, including chromosome 9 orphons, were excluded from the earlier analysis of several hundred of the donors. V-gene and J-gene trimming of TCR beta chains was associated with a missense DCLRE1C variant in a later genetic analysis, and the association was replicated in an independent cohort.

The library was made by the immunoSEQ multiplex PCR assay. For the multiplex PCR, a mixture combining 60 forward primers for TCR Vbeta segments and 13 reverse primers for TCR Jbeta segments was used. The CDR3 region of rearranged TCR beta genes was amplified from genomic DNA by a multiplex PCR assay. Amplified TCR beta libraries were sequenced as 87-base-pair reads on the Illumina HiSeq System. In the source study's methods: In a later analysis, roughly 80 million unique TCR beta chains were counted across the 650 to 750 repertoires, and around 10 million of these chains were shared by at least two donors. Raw reads were error-corrected and collapsed into unique sequences by a nearest-neighbor algorithm in which closely related sequences were merged to remove PCR and sequencing errors. CDR3 sequences were aligned to IMGT reference sequences to assign V, D and J gene segments. For a sequence to be retained, at least a six-nucleotide match to both a V gene segment and a J gene segment was required. Rearrangements were called productive when the CDR3 lacked stop codons and stayed in frame with V and J; all others were non-productive. Following IMGT convention, CDR3 was defined as the stretch from the second conserved V-encoded cysteine up to the conserved J-encoded phenylalanine. In an earlier analysis of some 550 of the donors, sequences lacking an unambiguous match to a single V gene segment were excluded. In an earlier analysis of about 590 of the donors, a V segment was called functional when productive rearrangements were above 56.7%, and segregating when the standard deviation between donors exceeded 5%. A statistical classification framework was built to diagnose cytomegalovirus status from the catalog of TCR beta chain sequences. In a later analysis, TCR nucleotide sequences were compared against IMGT/GENE-DB human TR gene sequences so that V and J genes could be assigned. In a later analysis, CDR3 sequences and most-parsimonious VDJ recombination scenarios were assigned using the TCRdist pipeline. In a later analysis, every TCR beta chain was defined by the combination of its CDR3 amino acid sequence and its V-gene family, and reads without a unique V-gene family were dropped. To address suspected cross-contamination and a sequencing artifact, a later analysis removed a few hundred highly shared, low-generation-probability nucleotide sequences. In a later analysis, a clonal expansion index for each public chain was calculated from normalized within-repertoire ranks of inferred template counts. In a later analysis, generation probabilities were computed using a VDJ recombination model fitted to out-of-frame rearrangements, and the results were checked against IGoR. In a later analysis, TCR-TCR, TCR-HLA and TCR-CMV co-occurrence was scored with hypergeometric tests, and a repertoire-size bias correction was applied to TCR pairs. False discovery rates were estimated in a later analysis by permuting HLA or CMV assignments 20 times. In a later analysis, co-occurring TCRs were grouped using DBSCAN, with TCRdist sequence similarity added in when clustering inside HLA-allele-positive subsets. Repertoires with fewer than 30,000 or more than 120,000 public chains, plus five repertoires with anomalous nucleotide sharing, were excluded from co-occurrence clustering. Held by TCRdb, this immuneACCESS table contains in-frame sequences only and omits some clones. Under half of the omission traces to an unresolved V gene where checked; the cause of the rest is unknown. From that table come the V and J calls and clone size; the DNA was used to work out D and trimming. This sample comprises under 150,000 clones, about 76% of them detected only once. Of the sample, approximately 4% is held by the ten largest clones.

This sequence originates from a man between 18 and 35 years old in good health and CMV-seronegative. Recombination joined TRBV6-5 with TRBJ1-5; a tentative D match to TRBD1 spans 5 bases. Sequencing was carried out using PBMCs. The bases are TGTGCCAGCACCCCGGTGGGCGGAGGGGATCAGCCCCAGCATTTT. This translates into CASTPVGGGDQPQHF.